The clone carrying this T cell receptor (beta chain) was seen many times. These data originate in a study of CD8+CD57+ T cells in acquired aplastic anemia. Study information: The study obtained an average of roughly 2.9 ug of DNA from sorted CD4+ and CD8+ cells.

It was genomic DNA that served as the template for profiling TCR beta VDJ and CDR3. Each CDR3 protein gets one entry after TCRdb re-called the reads with MiXCR. The table records roughly 170,000 distinct CDR3 sequences, nearly 50% of them present only once. The length of the CDR3 is 15 residues. Germline V gene sequence: CDR1 MGHDK, CDR2 SYGVNS. After removal of 8 bases from V and 2 bases from J, the junction contained 5 bases not matched to a gene. All patients picked for sequencing had shown, by flow cytometry, an expansion of CD8+CD57+ cells. The V and J genes are TRBV25-1 and TRBJ2-3; 12 nucleotides agree with TRBD1. This receptor was taken from a human donor with aplastic anemia. The sequencing input was sorted CD4+, CD8+, or CD8+CD57+ T cells (not recorded which) from PBMCs. The CDR3 nucleotides read TGTGCCAGCCGCGGGACAGGGGGCTACACAGATACGCAGTATTTT. As protein: CASRGTGGYTDTQYF.